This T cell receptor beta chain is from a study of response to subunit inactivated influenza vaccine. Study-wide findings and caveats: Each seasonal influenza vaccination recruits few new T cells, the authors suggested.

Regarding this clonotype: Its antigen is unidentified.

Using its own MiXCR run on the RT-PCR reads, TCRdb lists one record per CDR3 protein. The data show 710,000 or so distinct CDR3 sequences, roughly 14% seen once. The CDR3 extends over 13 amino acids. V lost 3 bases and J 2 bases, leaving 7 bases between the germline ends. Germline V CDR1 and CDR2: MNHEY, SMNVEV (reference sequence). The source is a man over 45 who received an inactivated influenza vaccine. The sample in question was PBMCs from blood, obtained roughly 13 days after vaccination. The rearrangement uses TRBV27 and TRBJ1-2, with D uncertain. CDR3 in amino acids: CASSFGENYGYTF. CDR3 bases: TGTGCCAGCAGTTTTGGTGAAAACTATGGCTACACCTTC.